The 25 T cell receptor beta chains in this list originate from one sample, sequenced in a study of Ad26.COV2.S vaccination and SARS-CoV-2 variants. Clones were sequenced by immunoSEQ multiplex PCR, and TCRdb holds only the in-frame ones, with some missing. The table includes about 480,000 clones, around nine tenths detected once. Treatment of the sample: about 20 received Ad26.COV2.S at low or high dose, single or two shots; about five received placebo; per-sample allocation not given. Following the first vaccine or placebo injection, samples were taken on day 63. Sequenced here: peripheral blood, sampled in a trial of Ad26.COV2.S vaccine versus placebo. These receptors were obtained from a person between 18 and 65 years old who received the Ad26.COV2.S COVID-19 vaccine or a placebo.

The genes are TRBV9 and TRBJ2-7; 9 bases line up with TRBD1. Germline CDR1 reads SGDLS; CDR2 reads YYNGEE. J was trimmed by 7 bases and V by 3 bases; bases with no gene match: 14. The CDR3 is 16 amino acids. CDR3 protein: CASSGREGQGNREQYF. For the CDR3, the DNA is TGTGCCAGCAGCGGAAGAGAAGGACAGGGGAATCGGGAGCAGTACTTC.

This chain connects TRBV7-2 to TRBJ2-7; D might be TRBD2 (6 bases). The length of the CDR3 is 13 residues. Germline assignment: CDR1 SGHTA and CDR2 FQGNSA. The V end lost 1 base, the J end lost 4 bases, and 8 bases lay between the germline ends. The CDR3 is CASSLVSGYEQYF. DNA for the CDR3: TGTGCCAGCAGCTTAGTTAGCGGATACGAGCAGTACTTC.

This chain connects TRBV19 to TRBJ2-6, with 7 positions matching TRBD1. CDR3 size: 17 residues. V lost 6 bases to trimming and J lost 0 bases; unmatched junction nucleotides: 8. CDR1 is LNHDA, CDR2 SQIVND, per germline (reference sequence). For the CDR3, the DNA is TGTGCCAGTAGAATCGAGGGGGCGCTCTCTGGGGCCAACGTCCTGACTTTC. This encodes CASRIEGALSGANVLTF.

V gene TRBV28 combines with J gene TRBJ2-5, with D perhaps TRBD1 (6 bases). Trimming shortened V by 5 bases and J by 1 base, and 14 bases separated the two germline ends. There are 15 residues in the CDR3. Germline V CDR1 and CDR2: MDHEN, SYDVKM. The CDR3: CASSEDQGPQETQYF. CDR3 DNA sequence: TGTGCCAGCAGTGAGGACCAGGGGCCCCAAGAGACCCAGTACTTC.

This clone was seen a few times. The chain carries TRBV7-9 and TRBJ1-3; D unresolved. Deletions cut 1 base from V and 0 bases from J, with 7 bases between. Germline CDR1 SEHNR, CDR2 FQNEAQ (reference sequence). The CDR3 consists of 15 residues. CDR3 nucleotides: TGTGCCAGCAGCTTAGGTTCGGGCTCTGGAAACACCATATATTTT. It translates to CASSLGSGSGNTIYF. The full variable domain, with the rest looked up from reference TRBV7-9 and TRBJ1-3, is DTGVSQNPRHKITKRGQNVTFRCDPISEHNRLYWYRQTLGQGPEFLTYFQNEAQLEKSRLLSDRFSAERPKGSFSTLEIQRTEQGDSAMYLCASSLGSGSGNTIYFGEGSWLTVV.

This clone was observed once. The chain combines TRBV5-5 with TRBJ1-2; TRBD1 might be the D (5 bases). Trimming stripped 4 bases from V and 4 bases from J, with 14 bases between. The V gene's germline CDR1 is SGHKS and CDR2 YYEKEE (reference sequence). This CDR3 comprises 14 residues. The CDR3 DNA reads as TGTGCCAGCAGCGTGCAGGGTCTCGGCTATGGCTACACCTTC. It specifies CASSVQGLGYGYTF.

The V gene is TRBV28, the J gene TRBJ1-1; possibly TRBD1 for D (6 bases). V lost 5 bases and J lost 6, with 16 bases in between. Germline CDR1 reads MDHEN; CDR2 reads SYDVKM. This CDR3 region has 14 residues. DNA of the CDR3: TGTGCCAGCAGTAGTCTACAGAGGGGGGCTGAAGCTTTCTTT. It encodes CASSSLQRGAEAFF.

The chain links TRBV5-1 to TRBJ2-5; either TRBD1 or TRBD2 may supply D (6 bases each). From germline, CDR1 is SGHRS and CDR2 YFSETQ. The CDR3 runs to 14 residues. The V end lost 4 bases, the J end lost 3 bases, and 13 bases lay between the germline ends. The CDR3 is CASSPGGGKETQYF. CDR3 nucleotides: TGCGCCAGCAGCCCTGGAGGGGGGAAAGAGACCCAGTACTTC.

V is TRBV15 and J is TRBJ2-7; 9 bases are a match to TRBD2. CDR1 and CDR2 (germline): LNHNV, YYDKDF (reference sequence). The CDR3 sequence is 14 residues long. J lost 5 bases, V lost 1 base, and 3 bases had no gene match. The CDR3 loop is CATSRGTSDNEQYF. In DNA, the CDR3 is TGTGCCACCAGCAGAGGGACTAGCGACAACGAGCAGTACTTC.

This chain joins TRBV2 and TRBJ2-7; TRBD1 agrees at 7 bases. With V trimmed by 5 bases and J by 1 base, 2 bases remained unmatched. CDR1 is SNHLY, CDR2 FYNNEI, per germline. The CDR3 sequence is 13 residues long. CDR3 residues: CASSRQGSYEQYF. CDR3 nucleotide sequence: TGTGCCAGCAGTCGACAGGGTTCCTACGAGCAGTACTTC.

The chain employs TRBV3-1 (or the pseudogene TRBV3-2) and TRBJ2-7; D is unresolved. Trimming cost V 4 bases and J 5 bases, with 12 bases left between them. Germline CDR1 LGHDT, CDR2 YNNKEL (reference sequence). CDR3 length equals 13 residues. CDR3 in DNA: TGTGCCAGCAGCCGGAGAGGAGAGGACGAGCAGTACTTC. Translated: CASSRRGEDEQYF.

The table lists this clone with a count of one. J is TRBJ2-7 and V is TRBV27, with 7 bases that match TRBD1. After removal of 3 bases from V and 1 base from J, the junction contained 9 bases not matched to a gene. Germline V gene sequence: CDR1 MNHEY, CDR2 SMNVEV (reference sequence). The length of the CDR3 is 16 residues. The CDR3 loop is CASSLSTGVVSYEQYF. The CDR3 nucleotides are TGTGCCAGCAGTTTGTCAACAGGGGTGGTATCCTACGAGCAGTACTTC.

V usage is TRBV28 and J usage is TRBJ1-4, with D tentatively TRBD1 (6 bases). The V end lost 7 bases, the J end lost 0 bases, and 12 bases lay between the germline ends. Germline V gene lookup returns CDR1 MDHEN and CDR2 SYDVKM. This CDR3 is built from 15 residues. CDR3 residues: CASIRRGATNEKLFF. CDR3 nucleotides: TGTGCCAGCATCCGGAGGGGGGCAACTAATGAAAAACTGTTTTTT. Based on the CDR3 plus reference TRBV28 and TRBJ1-4, the full variable domain is DVKVTQSSRYLVKRTGEKVFLECVQDMDHENMFWYRQDPGLGLRLIYFSYDVKMKEKGDIPEGYSVSREKKERFSLILESASTNQTSMYLCASIRRGATNEKLFFGSGTQLSVL.

This chain uses TRBV6-6 with TRBJ2-7; 9 bases line up with TRBD1. This CDR3 has 14 amino acids. Germline CDR1 is MNHNY and CDR2 is SVGAGI (reference sequence). The junction had 12 bases not matched to a gene; V was cut back by 5 bases and J by 10 bases. The CDR3 DNA is TGTGCCAGCAGTGATCGACAGGGGGATCGTCTTCAGTACTTC. This gives the protein CASSDRQGDRLQYF.

The gene calls are TRBV5-1 and TRBJ2-2; 7 positions match TRBD2. J was trimmed by 1 base and V by 5 bases; bases with no gene match: 5. Per germline, CDR1 SGHRS and CDR2 YFSETQ. The CDR3 extends over 15 amino acids. CDR3 residues: CASRSGTLNTGELFF. CDR3 bases: TGCGCCAGCAGGAGCGGGACGTTGAACACCGGGGAGCTGTTTTTT.

This chain joins TRBV29-1 and TRBJ2-2, with TRBD1 matching 10 bases. The germline CDR1 and CDR2 sequences are SQVTM and ANQGSEA. After removal of 6 bases from V and 0 bases from J, the junction contained 4 bases not matched to a gene. The CDR3 is 15 amino acids. CDR3 residues: CSVVGQGTNTGELFF. The CDR3 coding sequence is TGCAGCGTCGTGGGACAGGGGACGAACACCGGGGAGCTGTTTTTT.

The chain employs TRBV9 and TRBJ1-2, with unresolved D. The CDR3 contains 14 residues. The V end lost 0 bases, the J end lost 2 bases, and 8 bases lay between the germline ends. Per the germline V gene, CDR1 is SGDLS and CDR2 is YYNGEE. The CDR3 DNA follows: TGTGCCAGCAGCGTAGGCCTGGAAAACTATGGCTACACCTTC. Its protein is CASSVGLENYGYTF.

The V gene is TRBV9, the J gene TRBJ1-1; maybe TRBD1 (5 bases). Trimming took 3 bases from V and 2 from J, leaving 8 bases between them. The V gene's germline CDR1 is SGDLS and CDR2 YYNGEE. CDR3 length: 13 amino acids. The CDR3 spells CASSGGVNTEAFF. The CDR3 nucleotides read TGTGCCAGCAGCGGAGGGGTCAACACTGAAGCTTTCTTT.

The V gene is TRBV28, the J gene TRBJ2-4; 9 nucleotides align to TRBD2. The CDR3 runs 15 residues. The germline gives CDR1 MDHEN, CDR2 SYDVKM. V shed 6 bases and J 3 bases; nucleotides not matched to a gene: 6. The chain's CDR3 is CASRPSGIGKNIQYF. The DNA for the CDR3 is TGTGCCAGCAGACCTAGCGGGATCGGCAAAAACATTCAGTACTTC.

This chain uses TRBV6-2 or TRBV6-3 with TRBJ2-1, with no clear D. The CDR3 consists of 12 residues. Trimming took off 0 bases at V and 10 bases at J, with 7 bases between the two ends. Germline lookup yields CDR1 MNHEY and CDR2 SVGEGT. The CDR3 DNA sequence: TGTGCCAGCAGTTACTCCCTATTAGAGCAGTTCTTC. Protein product: CASSYSLLEQFF.

The V gene is TRBV5-6, the J gene TRBJ2-7; 7 bases are a match to TRBD1. The germline CDR1 and CDR2 sequences are SGHDT and YYEEEE. The CDR3 contains 17 residues. The V gene end was trimmed by 3 bases and the J gene end by 4 bases; junction bases not matched to a gene: 16. CDR3 protein: CASSSARTEWDSYEQYF. The CDR3 region has the DNA TGTGCCAGCAGCTCGGCTAGAACCGAGTGGGACAGTTACGAGCAGTACTTC. Together with reference TRBV5-6 and TRBJ2-7, the CDR3 gives the full variable domain: DAGVTQSPTHLIKTRGQQVTLRCSPKSGHDTVSWYQQALGQGPQFIFQYYEEEERQRGNFPDRFSGHQFPNYSSELNVNALLLGDSALYLCASSSARTEWDSYEQYFGPGTRLTVT.

Worth noting for this clone: The junction shows a germline mismatch at one end, possibly a read error. This rearrangement joins TRBV15 to TRBJ2-7; the match to TRBD2 covers 13 bases. Germline values: CDR1 LNHNV, CDR2 YYDKDF (reference sequence). There are 16 residues in the CDR3. The CDR3: CATSRQRLAGGSILDF. The CDR3 bases are TGTGCCACCAGCAGACAAAGACTAGCGGGAGGATCGATTCTAGACTTC. The entire variable domain, with the rest obtained from reference TRBV15 and TRBJ2-7, is as follows: DAMVIQNPRYQVTQFGKPVTLSCSQTLNHNVMYWYQQKSSQAPKLLFHYYDKDFNNEADTPDNFQSRRPNTSFCFLDIRSPGLGDTAMYLCATSRQRLAGGSILDFGPGTRLTVT.

This clone occurred once. The chain links TRBV30 to TRBJ1-1; a weak D match, TRBD1 (5 bases). Germline V lookup: CDR1 GTSNPN, CDR2 SVGIG (reference sequence). This CDR3 contains 19 residues. Trimming took 4 bases from V and 0 from J, leaving 27 bases between them. CDR3 loop: CAWISRNRAGQRMNTEAFF. The DNA for the CDR3 is TGTGCCTGGATATCTAGGAACCGCGCAGGGCAACGTATGAACACTGAAGCTTTCTTT.

CDR3 amino acids: CAGSRDRGSYEQYF. In DNA, the CDR3 is TGTGCCGGTAGCCGGGACAGGGGGTCATACGAGCAGTACTTC. This chain uses TRBV10-3 with TRBJ2-7; TRBD1 matches at 11 bases. Germline V gives CDR1 ENHRY, CDR2 SYGVKD. V shed 11 bases, J shed 4 bases, and the junction held 10 bases outside the gene matches. The CDR3 is 14 residues long.

The CDR3 nucleotides read TGTGCCAGCAGCCCGGGCCTAGCGGTAGAGACCCAGTACTTC. Encoded protein: CASSPGLAVETQYF. V is TRBV7-9 and J is TRBJ2-5; 7 positions agree with TRBD2. Trimming at V came to 5 bases and at J to 4 bases, leaving 7 bases not matched to a gene. This CDR3 contains 14 residues. Germline V CDR1 and CDR2: SEHNR, FQNEAQ (reference sequence).